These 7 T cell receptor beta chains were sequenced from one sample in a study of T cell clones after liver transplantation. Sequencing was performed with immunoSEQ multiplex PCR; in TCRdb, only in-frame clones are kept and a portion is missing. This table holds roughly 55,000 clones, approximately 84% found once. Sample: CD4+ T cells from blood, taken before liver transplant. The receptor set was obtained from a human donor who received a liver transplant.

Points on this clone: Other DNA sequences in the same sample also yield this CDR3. The chain's CDR3 is CASSGGQGPPYEQYF. For the CDR3, the DNA is TGCGCCAGCAGCGGGGGACAGGGGCCCCCCTACGAGCAGTACTTC. The chain couples TRBV5-1 to TRBJ2-7; 10 nucleotides line up with TRBD1. The germline V gene has CDR1 SGHRS and CDR2 YFSETQ. There are 15 residues in the CDR3. Trimming at V came to 4 bases and at J to 2 bases, leaving 6 bases not matched to a gene.

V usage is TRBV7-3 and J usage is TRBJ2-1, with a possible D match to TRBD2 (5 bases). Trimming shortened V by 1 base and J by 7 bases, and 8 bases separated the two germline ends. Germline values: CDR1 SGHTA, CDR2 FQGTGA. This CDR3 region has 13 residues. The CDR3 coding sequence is TGTGCCAGCAGCTTAAGCCGGGGAAATGAGCAGTTCTTC. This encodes CASSLSRGNEQFF. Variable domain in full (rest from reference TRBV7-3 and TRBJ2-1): GAGVSQTPSNKVTEKGKYVELRCDPISGHTALYWYRQSLGQGPEFLIYFQGTGAADDSGLPNDRFFAVRPEGSVSTLKIQRTERGDSAVYLCASSLSRGNEQFFGPGTRLTVL.

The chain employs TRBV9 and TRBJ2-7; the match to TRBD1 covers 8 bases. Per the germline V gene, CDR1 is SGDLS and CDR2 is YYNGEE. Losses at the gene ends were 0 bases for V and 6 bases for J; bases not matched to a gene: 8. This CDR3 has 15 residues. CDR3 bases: TGTGCCAGCAGCGTAGTCGAGACAGGGGTGGGCGAGCAGTACTTC. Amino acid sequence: CASSVVETGVGEQYF.

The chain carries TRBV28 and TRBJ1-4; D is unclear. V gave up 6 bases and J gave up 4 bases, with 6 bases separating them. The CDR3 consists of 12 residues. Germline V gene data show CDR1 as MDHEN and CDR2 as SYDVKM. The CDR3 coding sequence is TGTGCCAGCAGCGAACTTAATGAAAAACTGTTTTTT. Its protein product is CASSELNEKLFF.

In DNA form, the CDR3 reads TGTGCCAGCAGCCAAGCGACAGGCCACCAAGAGACCCAGTACTTC. Translation: CASSQATGHQETQYF. This chain connects TRBV14 to TRBJ2-5; a possible D gene is TRBD1 (6 bases). This CDR3 comprises 15 residues. Germline values: CDR1 SGHDN, CDR2 FVKESK. The V and J ends lost 1 base and 0 bases respectively, with 9 bases between them.

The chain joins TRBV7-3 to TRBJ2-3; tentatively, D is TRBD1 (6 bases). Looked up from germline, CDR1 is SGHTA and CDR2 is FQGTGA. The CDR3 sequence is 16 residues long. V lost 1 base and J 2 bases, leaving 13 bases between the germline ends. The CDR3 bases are TGTGCCAGCAGCTTAATCAGGGGAACTTACACAGATACGCAGTATTTT. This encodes CASSLIRGTYTDTQYF. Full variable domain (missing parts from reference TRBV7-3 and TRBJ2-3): GAGVSQTPSNKVTEKGKYVELRCDPISGHTALYWYRQSLGQGPEFLIYFQGTGAADDSGLPNDRFFAVRPEGSVSTLKIQRTERGDSAVYLCASSLIRGTYTDTQYFGPGTRLTVL.

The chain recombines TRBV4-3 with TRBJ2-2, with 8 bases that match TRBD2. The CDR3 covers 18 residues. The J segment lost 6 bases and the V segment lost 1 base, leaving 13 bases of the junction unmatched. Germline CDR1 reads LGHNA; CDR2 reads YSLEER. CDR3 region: CASSQAAVGGVRSGELFF. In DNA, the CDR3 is TGCGCCAGCAGCCAAGCGGCAGTCGGGGGGGTCCGATCCGGGGAGCTGTTTTTT.